The 17 T cell receptor beta chains below all came from one sample that was sequenced in a study of blood T cell repertoires in COVID-19. TCRdb's table, derived via immunoSEQ multiplex PCR, lists solely in-frame clones and lacks some. This table has about 270,000 clones, more than 65% appearing once. Sequencing was done on a sample of peripheral blood. These receptors came from a young woman with acute or convalescent COVID-19.

V usage is TRBV20-1 and J usage is TRBJ1-2; TRBD1 is a possible D gene (5 bases). V dropped 3 bases and J dropped 4 bases, with 12 bases sitting between them. The CDR3 has 13 amino acids. CDR1 is DFQATT, CDR2 SNEGSKA, per germline (reference sequence). Here the CDR3 DNA reads TGCAGTGCTAGTAGCCAGGGATTCTATGGCTACACCTTC. Protein product: CSASSQGFYGYTF.

The J gene is TRBJ2-1, the V gene TRBV7-2; maybe TRBD1 (5 bases). The CDR3 runs 15 residues. V dropped 6 bases and J dropped 5 bases, with 17 bases sitting between them. Per germline, CDR1 SGHTA and CDR2 FQGNSA. CDR3 region: CASSPGWAGNNEQFF. For the CDR3, the DNA is TGTGCCAGCAGTCCAGGGTGGGCTGGCAACAATGAGCAGTTCTTC.

V usage is TRBV2 and J usage is TRBJ1-3, with D unresolved. The germline CDR1 and CDR2 sequences are SNHLY and FYNNEI. Trimming left V 5 bases short and J 4 bases short, with 12 bases between. CDR3 size: 14 residues. The CDR3 bases are TGTGCCAGCAGTTCCGACGCGGTCGGAAACACCATATATTTT. It translates to CASSSDAVGNTIYF. Filled out from reference TRBV2 and TRBJ1-3, the complete variable domain reads EPEVTQTPSHQVTQMGQEVILRCVPISNHLYFYWYRQILGQKVEFLVSFYNNEISEKSEIFDDQFSVERPDGSNFTLKIRSTKLEDSAMYFCASSSDAVGNTIYFGEGSWLTVV.

CDR3 protein: CASSEAPKFGQGPYSNQPQHF. In DNA form, the CDR3 reads TGTGCCAGCAGTGAAGCGCCAAAATTCGGACAGGGACCTTATAGCAATCAGCCCCAGCATTTT. The chain couples TRBV6-1 to TRBJ1-5; 8 nucleotides match TRBD1. From germline, CDR1 is MNHNS and CDR2 SASEGT. The CDR3 has 21 amino acids. The V and J ends lost 0 bases and 0 bases, in that order; junction bases with no gene match: 16.

This clone has just a few counts. This chain uses TRBV11-2 with TRBJ2-7, with D uncertain. The CDR3 sequence is 13 residues long. V lost 4 bases to trimming and J lost 6 bases, with 13 bases between them. Per germline, CDR1 SGHAT and CDR2 FQNNGV. In DNA, the CDR3 is TGTGCCAGCAGCTCCCCCCAGGTACCCGAGCAGTACTTC. Protein sequence: CASSSPQVPEQYF. Full variable domain (outside the CDR3, taken from reference TRBV11-2 and TRBJ2-7): EAGVAQSPRYKIIEKRQSVAFWCNPISGHATLYWYQQILGQGPKLLIQFQNNGVVDDSQLPKDRFSAERLKGVDSTLKIQPAKLEDSAVYLCASSSPQVPEQYFGPGTRLTVT.

The chain couples TRBV9 to TRBJ2-2, with 7 bases that match TRBD2. Germline lookup yields CDR1 SGDLS and CDR2 YYNGEE. J gave up 0 bases and V 7 bases, and 3 bases lay outside the gene matches. The CDR3 is 14 amino acids. The CDR3 DNA sequence: TGTGCCAGCGGACTAGTAACGAACACCGGGGAGCTGTTTTTT. Its translation is CASGLVTNTGELFF.

The chain links TRBV7-3 to TRBJ2-1, with TRBD1 matching 7 bases. After removal of 0 bases from V and 0 bases from J, the junction contained 2 bases not matched to a gene. This CDR3 has 16 residues. The V gene's germline CDR1 is SGHTA and CDR2 FQGTGA. CDR3 protein: CASSLTGGSSYNEQFF. CDR3 DNA sequence: TGTGCCAGCAGCTTAACAGGGGGCTCCTCCTACAATGAGCAGTTCTTC.

V is TRBV28 and J is TRBJ2-1, with 8 bases aligning to TRBD1. The CDR3 has 16 residues. V shed 6 bases and J 7 bases; nucleotides not matched to a gene: 14. Germline V gives CDR1 MDHEN, CDR2 SYDVKM. CDR3 nucleotide sequence: TGTGCCAGCAGCCCCTTTTCTCAGGGGGCGGATAATGAGCAGTTCTTC. Its protein is CASSPFSQGADNEQFF.

This clone rates as medium-sized. This chain connects TRBV2 to TRBJ2-7; TRBD2 matches at 12 bases. V lost 9 bases and J lost 6; bases outside the gene matches: 3. Germline CDR1 SNHLY, CDR2 FYNNEI. This CDR3 region has 12 residues. The CDR3 DNA sequence: TGTGCCAGTAGACTAGCGGGAGTCGAGCAGTACTTC. The encoded protein is CASRLAGVEQYF. The full variable domain, rest sourced from reference TRBV2 and TRBJ2-7, is EPEVTQTPSHQVTQMGQEVILRCVPISNHLYFYWYRQILGQKVEFLVSFYNNEISEKSEIFDDQFSVERPDGSNFTLKIRSTKLEDSAMYFCASRLAGVEQYFGPGTRLTVT.

The V gene is TRBV5-6, the J gene TRBJ1-5, with D possibly being TRBD1 (6 bases). CDR1 SGHDT and CDR2 YYEEEE come from the germline V gene. V lost 2 bases, J lost 2 bases, and 11 bases lay in between. The CDR3 has 15 residues. This chain's CDR3 is CASSFGGTGNQPQHF. DNA of the CDR3: TGTGCCAGCAGCTTTGGGGGCACGGGCAATCAGCCCCAGCATTTT.

This chain joins TRBV30 and TRBJ2-5, with no clear D. The germline V gene encodes CDR1 GTSNPN and CDR2 SVGIG (reference sequence). The CDR3 runs to 13 residues. Trimming took 2 bases from V and 4 from J, leaving 11 bases between them. This CDR3 is CAWSRASRETQYF. The CDR3 DNA reads as TGTGCCTGGAGTCGTGCTAGTCGAGAGACCCAGTACTTC. Combining the CDR3 with reference TRBV30 and TRBJ2-5 gives the whole variable domain SQTIHQWPATLVQPVGSPLSLECTVEGTSNPNLYWYRQAAGRGLQLLFYSVGIGQISSEVPQNLSASRPQDRQFILSSKKLLLSDSGFYLCAWSRASRETQYFGPGTRLLVL.

J is TRBJ1-4 and V is TRBV7-2, with 11 positions matching TRBD1. With 4 bases clipped from V and 3 bases from J, the junction kept 10 bases outside the gene matches. Germline CDR1 reads SGHTA; CDR2 reads FQGNSA. The CDR3 spans 18 residues. As DNA, the CDR3 is TGTGCCAGCAGCTCCCGGACAGGGGGCGGCTTGGCTAATGAAAAACTGTTTTTT. Translation: CASSSRTGGGLANEKLFF.

Remarks on this clone: The junction and the germline gene differ at one end; a read error may be behind it. This rearrangement joins TRBV28 to TRBJ2-7, with 9 bases lining up with TRBD1. Per germline, CDR1 MDHEN and CDR2 SYDVKM. This CDR3 is 14 amino acids long. CDR3 protein: CASSPPGQGYAQYF. The CDR3 coding sequence is TGTGCCAGCAGTCCTCCGGGACAGGGTTACGCGCAGTACTTC.

CDR3 sequence (DNA): TGTGCCAGCAGGGGGACAGGGTCCGGGATGTTTTTT. Residues: CASRGTGSGMFF. The gene calls are TRBV13 and TRBJ1-4; 9 nucleotides align to TRBD1. After removal of 6 bases from V and 15 bases from J, the junction contained 8 bases not matched to a gene. CDR1 is PRHDT, CDR2 FYEKMQ, per germline (reference sequence). This CDR3 has 12 amino acids.

The genes are TRBV28 and TRBJ2-7; the match to TRBD2 covers 7 bases. CDR3 size: 16 residues. The germline gives CDR1 MDHEN, CDR2 SYDVKM. With 3 bases clipped from V and 0 bases from J, the junction kept 8 bases outside the gene matches. In nucleotides, the CDR3 is TGTGCCAGCAGTTTCCATCTAGCGGAGCTCTCCTACGAGCAGTACTTC. As protein: CASSFHLAELSYEQYF.

This clone was picked up a small number of times. The genes are TRBV6-2 or TRBV6-3 and TRBJ2-1; 7 bases line up with TRBD2. The junction had 4 bases not matched to a gene; V was cut back by 0 bases and J by 5 bases. Germline CDR1 MNHEY, CDR2 SVGEGT. CDR3 length equals 15 residues. As DNA, the CDR3 is TGTGCCAGCAGTTACTCGAGGCTAGCGGACAATGAGCAGTTCTTC. It is translated as CASSYSRLADNEQFF.

V is TRBV2 and J is TRBJ2-5; 8 bases are shared with TRBD2. The CDR3 consists of 14 residues. Germline assignment: CDR1 SNHLY and CDR2 FYNNEI. J lost 2 bases, V lost 8 bases, and 7 bases had no gene match. CDR3 loop: CASGTSGRQETQYF. The CDR3 DNA is TGTGCCAGCGGAACTAGCGGAAGACAAGAGACCCAGTACTTC.